The 5 T cell receptor beta chains below all came from one sample that was sequenced in a study of blood T cell repertoires in COVID-19. The data were produced by immunoSEQ multiplex PCR, yet TCRdb's version contains in-frame clones alone and is incomplete. The sample contains approximately 70,000 clones, over 75% of which appear only once. Sequenced material: peripheral blood. Receptors were obtained from a man aged 50 to 60 with active COVID-19.

V usage is TRBV5-1 and J usage is TRBJ1-4; 8 bases line up with TRBD1. CDR3 length: 14 residues. J was trimmed by 4 bases and V by 1 base; bases with no gene match: 0. From germline, CDR1 is SGHRS and CDR2 YFSETQ. The CDR3 coding sequence is TGCGCCAGCAGCTTGACAGGGGGTAATGAAAAACTGTTTTTT. This gives the protein CASSLTGGNEKLFF. Complete variable domain (other parts from reference TRBV5-1 and TRBJ1-4): KAGVTQTPRYLIKTRGQQVTLSCSPISGHRSVSWYQQTPGQGLQFLFEYFSETQRNKGNFPGRFSGRQFSNSRSEMNVSTLELGDSALYLCASSLTGGNEKLFFGSGTQLSVL.

This sequence joins TRBV19 and TRBJ2-1; 7 bases line up with TRBD1. Germline V gene data show CDR1 as LNHDA and CDR2 as SQIVND (reference sequence). The CDR3 consists of 16 residues. J lost 5 bases, V lost 1 base, and 8 bases had no gene match. The CDR3, as DNA: TGTGCCAGTAGTATAGTGGGACAGATTAGTAACAATGAGCAGTTCTTC. This sequence encodes CASSIVGQISNNEQFF.

The gene calls are TRBV5-6 and TRBJ2-7; weak D call: TRBD1 (6 bases). The ends were cut back, 4 bases at V and 0 bases at J, with 14 bases in the middle. Germline assignment: CDR1 SGHDT and CDR2 YYEEEE. The CDR3 extends over 15 amino acids. The CDR3, as DNA: TGTGCCAGCAGCGGGACACCACAGAACTCCTACGAGCAGTACTTC. Translation: CASSGTPQNSYEQYF.

The chain employs TRBV7-2 and TRBJ2-7, with TRBD2 identical over 15 bases. This CDR3 is 17 amino acids long. Trimming took 5 bases from V and 2 from J; bases not matched to a gene: 7. The germline gives CDR1 SGHTA, CDR2 FQGNSA. CDR3 protein: CASSPPGLAGGAYEQYF. The CDR3 DNA sequence: TGTGCCAGCAGCCCGCCAGGACTAGCGGGAGGGGCCTACGAGCAGTACTTC.

V and J are TRBV5-1 and TRBJ2-7, with 7 positions matching TRBD2. The trim removed 0 bases at V and 6 bases at J, leaving 3 bases unmatched. This CDR3 contains 13 residues. Germline values: CDR1 SGHRS, CDR2 YFSETQ. CDR3 in DNA: TGCGCCAGCAGCTTGGGTTCGGGGGGCGAGCAGTACTTC. Translation: CASSLGSGGEQYF.